Listed below are T cell receptor beta chains from one sample, sequenced in a study of Graves' ophthalmopathy and Graves' hyperthyroidism. TCRdb re-derived calls from the multiplex PCR reads in MiXCR, one entry per CDR3 protein. The sample carries around 1.1 million distinct CDR3 sequences, 35% to 40% recorded once. Sequencing was performed on peripheral blood or thyroid tissue (not recorded which). The receptor source for this set is an adult man with Graves' hyperthyroidism. The CDR3 runs from the conserved cysteine through the conserved F or W. A D gene is named only where the DNA matches it firmly. A clone size is listed for some rows: how often the clone was seen (once, few, many), or a class if it is expanded.

>NA|NA|TRBV5-1|TRBJ2-2
TGCGCCAGCAGCTTGAGAACACCGAACACCGGGGAGCTGTTTTTT
CASSLRTPNTGELFF
>NA|NA|TRBV7-2|TRBJ1-5
TGCGCCAGCAGCTGGGACGGATTCAATCAGCCCCAGCATTTT
CASSWDGFNQPQHF
>TRBD2|many|TRBV6-6|TRBJ2-5
TGTGCCAGCAGTTACGGGGGGGTCGGCCAAGAGACCCAGTACTTC
CASSYGGVGQETQYF
>TRBD1|NA|TRBV6-5|TRBJ1-6
TGTGCCAGCAACGACAGGGCCACTTGGGGTAATTCACCCCTCCACTTT
CASNDRATWGNSPLHF
>NA|few|TRBV4-1|TRBJ1-4
TGCGCCAGCAGCCAAGACTCCGTCCCACGGCTATTTTTT
CASSQDSVPRLFF
>NA|many|TRBV5-1|TRBJ1-4
TGCGCCAGCAGCTCGGCCGTCGGGACCGATAATGAAAAACTGTTTTTT
CASSSAVGTDNEKLFF
>TRBD2|NA|TRBV2|TRBJ2-5
TGTGCCAGCAGTGAAAGCCTAGCGGGGGGCCAAGAGGCCCAGTACTTC
CASSESLAGGQEAQYF
>NA|many|TRBV7-9|TRBJ1-1
TGTGCCAGCAGCCCCACCGTAGGAGTGAACACTGAAGCTTTCTTT
CASSPTVGVNTEAFF
>TRBD2|NA|TRBV7-2|TRBJ2-3
TGTGCCAGCAGCTTAGAGGCGGGGGGCACAGATACGCAGTATTTT
CASSLEAGGTDTQYF
>TRBD1|NA|TRBV2|TRBJ1-4
TGTGCCAGCAGCTCCCGGGACAGCCCGGGGGAAAAACTGTTTTTT
CASSSRDSPGEKLFF
>NA|many|TRBV29-1|TRBJ1-2
TGCAGCGTTGGGGGGTGGGGGCTGGGCTATGGCTACACCTTC
CSVGGWGLGYGYTF
>TRBD1|few|TRBV20-1|TRBJ1-1
TGCAGTGCTAGAACAGGGGTTGCTGAAGCTTTCTTT
CSARTGVAEAFF
>TRBD1|many|TRBV20-1|TRBJ2-5
TGCAGTGCTTCCGGGACAGAAGAGACCCAGTACTTC
CSASGTEETQYF
>NA|many|TRBV29-1|TRBJ1-1
TGCAGCGTCCGCCCTGGTGCGATGAACACTGAAGCTTTCTTT
CSVRPGAMNTEAFF
>TRBD2|NA|TRBV20-1|TRBJ2-5
TGCAGTGCTAGAAGGGGCGGGAGGGGGCGAGAGACCCAGTACTTC
CSARRGGRGRETQYF
>NA|NA|TRBV14|TRBJ1-5
TGTGCCAGCAGCCATTGGGCAGGCAATCAGCCCCAGCATTTT
CASSHWAGNQPQHF
>NA|NA|TRBV10-3|TRBJ1-5
NA
CATGEDTRANYGYTFGSGQPQHF
>NA|NA|TRBV20-1|TRBJ1-1
TGCAGTGTCGGGAAGGGGAGGGCTGAAGCTTTCTTT
CSVGKGRAEAFF
>NA|many|TRBV5-1|TRBJ2-7
TGCGCCAGCAGCTTGGCCGGGCAGGCCACTGTATACTTC
CASSLAGQATVYF
>NA|NA|TRBV2|TRBJ2-6
TGTGCCAGCAGAGATCTCAACGTCCTGACTTTC
CASRDLNVLTF
>NA|many|TRBV2|TRBJ1-5
TGTGCCAGCGGTCGAATGGGGGGGCAGCCCCAGCATTTT
CASGRMGGQPQHF
>TRBD1|NA|TRBV7-9|TRBJ2-3
TGTGCCTGGCACAGGGGAGATACGCAGTATTTT
CAWHRGDTQYF
>NA|many|TRBV7-2|TRBJ1-4
TGTGCCAGCAGCTTAACGCCAGGGGTAACTAATGAAAAACTGTTTTTT
CASSLTPGVTNEKLFF
>NA|NA|TRBV7-9|TRBJ2-5
TGTGCCAGCAGCTTAGTGGTAGGAGCGGCGGAAGAGACCCAGTACTTC
CASSLVVGAAEETQYF
>NA|many|TRBV20-1|TRBJ2-5
TGCAGTGCGCTGACGGGTGTCCAAGAGACCCAGTACTTC
CSALTGVQETQYF
>TRBD1|many|TRBV7-9|TRBJ2-7
TGTGCCAGCAGCTTATTCACAGGGGGATTATACGAGCAGTACTTC
CASSLFTGGLYEQYF
>NA|few|TRBV10-3|TRBJ2-5
TGTGCCATCAGTGGTGGGGGAGAGACCCAGTACTTC
CAISGGGETQYF
>TRBD1|many|TRBV12-3/TRBV12-4|TRBJ1-6
TGTGCCAGCAGGGAACAGGGGGCGCCTAATTCACCCCTCCACTTT
CASREQGAPNSPLHF
>NA|NA|TRBV24-1|TRBJ2-1
TGTGCCACCAGTGATGGACCAAGCCTTGAGCAGTTCTTC
CATSDGPSLEQFF
>NA|NA|TRBV7-2|TRBJ2-2
TGTGCCAGCAGTTTTACAGGTTTTTGGGAGAACACCGGGGAGCTGTTTTTT
CASSFTGFWENTGELFF
>NA|few|TRBV7-2|TRBJ2-5
TGTGCCAGCAGCTCCGTAAGGAGAGTTTTAGAGACCCAGTACTTC
CASSSVRRVLETQYF
>NA|many|TRBV20-1|TRBJ1-6
TGCAGTGCTAGCTCTCTGCCGGGGTCACCCCTCCACTTT
CSASSLPGSPLHF
>NA|few|TRBV2|TRBJ1-2
TGTGCCAGCAGGGGGGACGGCCCCTATGGCTACACCTTC
CASRGDGPYGYTF
>NA|few|TRBV6-5|TRBJ1-1
TGTGCCAGCAGTTACGGGGTTATCACTGAAGCTTTCTTT
CASSYGVITEAFF
>NA|few|TRBV4-1|TRBJ2-7
TGCGCCAGCAGCCTCTACCAGGACCCCTCCTACGAGCAGTACTTC
CASSLYQDPSYEQYF
>NA|NA|TRBV12-3/TRBV12-4|TRBJ1-1
TGTGCCAGCACCGAGACCGGGACGGGGAACACTGAAGCTTTCTTT
CASTETGTGNTEAFF
>NA|NA|TRBV2|TRBJ1-1
TGTGCCAGCAGTGTTTATACCAACACTGAAGCTTTCTTT
CASSVYTNTEAFF
>NA|many|TRBV7-8|TRBJ1-5
TGTGCCAGCAGTCTGGACCGATATCAGCCCCAGCATTTT
CASSLDRYQPQHF
>TRBD1|NA|TRBV10-3|TRBJ1-6
TGTGCCATCAGTTACAGGGGATCCTATAATTCACCCCTCCACTTT
CAISYRGSYNSPLHF
>NA|NA|TRBV29-1|TRBJ2-7
TGCAGCGTTGAGCCGGGACTCGAGCAGTACTTC
CSVEPGLEQYF
>NA|many|TRBV29-1|TRBJ1-4
TGCAGCGTTGACCAAGGCGGGGAAAAACTGTTTTTT
CSVDQGGEKLFF
>NA|many|TRBV20-1|TRBJ2-7
TGCAGTGCTGATGACAGCTACGAGCAGTACTTC
CSADDSYEQYF
>NA|few|TRBV10-2|TRBJ1-1
TGCGCCAGCAGTGAGTATACCGACACTGAAGCTTTCTTT
CASSEYTDTEAFF
>TRBD1|NA|TRBV12-3/TRBV12-4|TRBJ2-7
TGTGCCAGCAGTTCCCCCGGGACAGGGTCCGGGGAGCAGTACTTC
CASSSPGTGSGEQYF
>NA|many|TRBV19|TRBJ2-7
TGTGCCAGTAGTATAGGCAACGAGCAGTACTTC
CASSIGNEQYF
>NA|NA|TRBV7-2|TRBJ1-5
TGTGCCAGCAGCTTAACGGGTTATCAGCCCCAGCATTTT
CASSLTGYQPQHF
>NA|many|TRBV10-3|TRBJ2-7
TGTGCCATCCAGGGGGACTCCGGCGAGCAGTACTTC
CAIQGDSGEQYF
>NA|NA|TRBV10-3|TRBJ2-7
TGTGCCAGCAGTTTCCAACAAGGACAGAGCTCCTACGAGCAGTACTTC
CASSFQQGQSSYEQYF
>TRBD1|NA|TRBV20-1|TRBJ1-5
TGCAGTGTCTCGACAGGGGCCGGTGGACAGCCCCAGCATTTT
CSVSTGAGGQPQHF
>NA|NA|TRBV28|TRBJ1-2
TGTGCCAGCAGTTTACCGGCTCATCCGTATGGCTACACCTTC
CASSLPAHPYGYTF
>TRBD1|NA|TRBV20-1|TRBJ2-5
TGCAGTGCTCAACCGGGACAGGGAGCACAAGAGACCCAGTACTTC
CSAQPGQGAQETQYF
>NA|many|TRBV10-3|TRBJ1-5
TGTGCCATCAGTGAGTCTACAGGGAGTGGCAATCAGCCCCAGCATTTT
CAISESTGSGNQPQHF
>TRBD2|few|TRBV7-9|TRBJ2-7
TGTGCCAGCAGCAAACTAGCGGGAGTTTACGAGCAGTACTTC
CASSKLAGVYEQYF
>TRBD1|NA|TRBV6-6|TRBJ1-2
TGTGCCAGCAGTCACGACAGGGTGGGGATAGTCGATGGCTACACCTTC
CASSHDRVGIVDGYTF
>NA|many|TRBV12-3/TRBV12-4|TRBJ1-5
TGTGCCAGCAGTCCAGCCTATCAGCCCCAGCATTTT
CASSPAYQPQHF
>NA|few|TRBV7-9|TRBJ2-2
TGTGCCAGCAGCGAATCCCTCCCGTTTCGGTTGGGAAGGGCCGGGGAGCTGTTTTTT
CASSESLPFRLGRAGELFF
>NA|NA|TRBV10-3|TRBJ1-3
TGTGCCATCAGTGCCCATAGGACAGATGGAAACACCATATATTTT
CAISAHRTDGNTIYF